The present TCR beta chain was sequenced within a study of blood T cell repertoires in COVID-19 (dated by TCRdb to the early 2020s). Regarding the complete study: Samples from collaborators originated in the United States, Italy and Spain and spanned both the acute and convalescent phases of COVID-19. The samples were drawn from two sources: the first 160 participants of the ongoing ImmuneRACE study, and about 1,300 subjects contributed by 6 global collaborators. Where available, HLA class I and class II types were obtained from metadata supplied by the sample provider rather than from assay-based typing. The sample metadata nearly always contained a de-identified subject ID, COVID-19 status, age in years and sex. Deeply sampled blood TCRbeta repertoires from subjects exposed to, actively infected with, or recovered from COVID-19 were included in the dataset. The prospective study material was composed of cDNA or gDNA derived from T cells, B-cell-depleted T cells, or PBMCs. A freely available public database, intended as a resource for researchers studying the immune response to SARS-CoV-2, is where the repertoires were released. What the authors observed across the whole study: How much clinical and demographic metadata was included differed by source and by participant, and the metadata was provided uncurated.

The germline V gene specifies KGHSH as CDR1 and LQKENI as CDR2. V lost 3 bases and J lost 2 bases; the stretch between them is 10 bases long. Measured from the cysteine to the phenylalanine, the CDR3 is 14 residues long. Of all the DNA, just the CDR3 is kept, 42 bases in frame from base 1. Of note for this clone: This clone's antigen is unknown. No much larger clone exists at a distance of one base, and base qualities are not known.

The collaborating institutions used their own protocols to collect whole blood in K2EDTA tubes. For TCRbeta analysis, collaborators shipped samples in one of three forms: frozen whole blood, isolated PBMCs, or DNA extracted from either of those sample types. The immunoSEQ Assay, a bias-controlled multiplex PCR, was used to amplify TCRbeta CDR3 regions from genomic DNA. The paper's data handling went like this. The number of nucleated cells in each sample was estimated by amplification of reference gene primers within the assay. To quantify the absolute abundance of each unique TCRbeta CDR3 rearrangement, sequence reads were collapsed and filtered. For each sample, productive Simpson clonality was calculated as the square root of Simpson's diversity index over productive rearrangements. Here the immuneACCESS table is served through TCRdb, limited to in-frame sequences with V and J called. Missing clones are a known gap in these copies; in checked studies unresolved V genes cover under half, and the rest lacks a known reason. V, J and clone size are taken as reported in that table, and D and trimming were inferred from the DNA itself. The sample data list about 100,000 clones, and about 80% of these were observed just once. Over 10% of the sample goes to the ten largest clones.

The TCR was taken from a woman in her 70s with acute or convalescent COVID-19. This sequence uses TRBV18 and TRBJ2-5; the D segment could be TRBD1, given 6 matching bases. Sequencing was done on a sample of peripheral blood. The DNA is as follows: TGTGCCAGCTCACCTGACAGGAGTCAAGAGACCCAGTACTTC. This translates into CASSPDRSQETQYF.